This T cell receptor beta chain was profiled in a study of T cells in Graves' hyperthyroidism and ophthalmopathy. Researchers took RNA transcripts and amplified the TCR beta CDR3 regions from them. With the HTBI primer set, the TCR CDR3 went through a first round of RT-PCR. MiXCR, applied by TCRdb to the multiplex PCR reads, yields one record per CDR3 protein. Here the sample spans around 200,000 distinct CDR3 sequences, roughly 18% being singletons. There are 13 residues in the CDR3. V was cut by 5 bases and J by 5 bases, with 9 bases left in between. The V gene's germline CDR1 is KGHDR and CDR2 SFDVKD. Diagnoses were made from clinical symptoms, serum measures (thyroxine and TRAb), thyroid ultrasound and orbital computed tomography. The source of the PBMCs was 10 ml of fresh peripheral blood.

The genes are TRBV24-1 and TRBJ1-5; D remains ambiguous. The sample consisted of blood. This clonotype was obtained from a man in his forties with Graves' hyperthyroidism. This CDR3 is CATSGRIDQPQHF. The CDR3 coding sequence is TGTGCCACCAGTGGGCGAATCGATCAGCCCCAGCATTTT.